The following is a TCR beta chain sequence with its context. Its antigen remains unknown. This sample was taken from a study of T cells in localized non-small cell lung cancer. Study conclusions and caveats: Greater blood T cell density accompanied longer overall survival.

The assay was immunoSEQ multiplex PCR, and TCRdb's table has in-frame clones only and misses some. The sample has some 28,000 clones, over 85% seen once. Germline V gene sequence: CDR1 SGHTS, CDR2 YDEGEE. The CDR3 covers 13 residues. V lost 1 base and J 1 base, leaving 5 bases between the germline ends. This TCR was sampled from a woman aged 18-55 years with stage I lung adenocarcinoma. The V and J genes are TRBV5-8 and TRBJ1-1; no clear D. Sequences were derived from peripheral blood, sampled before any cancer treatment. This CDR3 is CASSLWANTEAFF. CDR3 coding DNA: TGTGCCAGCAGCTTGTGGGCGAACACTGAAGCTTTCTTT. Complete variable domain (other parts from reference TRBV5-8 and TRBJ1-1): EAGVTQSPTHLIKTRGQQATLRCSPISGHTSVYWYQQALGLGLQFLLWYDEGEERNRGNFPPRFSGRQFPNYSSELNVNALELEDSALYLCASSLWANTEAFFGQGTRLTVV.